The sequence of this TCR beta chain was determined in a study of blood T cell repertoires in COVID-19. TCRdb keeps only in-frame clones here, not all; method: immunoSEQ multiplex PCR. The table shows 120,000 or so clones, with 90% occurring only once. Germline V gene sequence: CDR1 SGDLS, CDR2 YYNGEE. Trimming cost V 4 bases and J 2 bases; bases outside gene matches: 10. The CDR3 has 16 residues. V and J are TRBV9 and TRBJ2-3; TRBD1 matches 7 bases. This TCR was sampled from a man aged 50-59 years with active COVID-19. The sequencing input was peripheral blood. The CDR3 bases are TGTGCCAGCAGCAATGGTCCAGGGGGTCACACAGATACGCAGTATTTT. Amino acid sequence: CASSNGPGGHTDTQYF.